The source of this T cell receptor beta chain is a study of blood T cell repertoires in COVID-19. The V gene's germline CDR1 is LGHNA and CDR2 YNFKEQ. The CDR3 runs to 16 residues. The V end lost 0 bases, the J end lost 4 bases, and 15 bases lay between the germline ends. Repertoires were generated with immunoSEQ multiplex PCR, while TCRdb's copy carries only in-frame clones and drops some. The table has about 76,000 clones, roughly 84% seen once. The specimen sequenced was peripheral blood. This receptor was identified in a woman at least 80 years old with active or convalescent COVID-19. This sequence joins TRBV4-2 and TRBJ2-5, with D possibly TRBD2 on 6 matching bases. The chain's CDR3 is CASSQDRGGAAETQYF. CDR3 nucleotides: TGTGCCAGCAGCCAAGATCGGGGCGGGGCCGCAGAGACCCAGTACTTC.